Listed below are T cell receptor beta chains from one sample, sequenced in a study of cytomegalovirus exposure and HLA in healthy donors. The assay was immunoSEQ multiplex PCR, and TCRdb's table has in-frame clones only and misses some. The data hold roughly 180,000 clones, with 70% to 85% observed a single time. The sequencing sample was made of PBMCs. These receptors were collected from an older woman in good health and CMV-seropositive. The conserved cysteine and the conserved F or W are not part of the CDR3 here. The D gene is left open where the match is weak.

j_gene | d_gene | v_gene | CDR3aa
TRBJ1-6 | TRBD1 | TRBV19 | ASSGTTGAYNSPLH
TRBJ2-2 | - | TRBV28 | ASSITGELF
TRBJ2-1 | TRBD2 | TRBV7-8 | ASSPRLAGGNEQF
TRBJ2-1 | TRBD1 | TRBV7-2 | ASSLAVGTAAYNEQF
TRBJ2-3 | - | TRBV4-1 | ASSQRGGGAGTDTQY
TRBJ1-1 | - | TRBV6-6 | ASSYTAVVSTEAF
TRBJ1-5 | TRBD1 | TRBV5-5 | ASSQSTGALDNQPQH
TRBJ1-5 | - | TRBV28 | ASRQGYSNQPQH
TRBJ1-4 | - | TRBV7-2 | ASSSGYEKLF
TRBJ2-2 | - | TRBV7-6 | ASSRRQAGSASRTGELF
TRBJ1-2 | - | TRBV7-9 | ASSPGYRGGYT
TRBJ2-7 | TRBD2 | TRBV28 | ASSSPPSGSV
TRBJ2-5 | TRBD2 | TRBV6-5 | ASSYTGLAAQETQY
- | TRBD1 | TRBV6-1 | ASSELGQSYEQY
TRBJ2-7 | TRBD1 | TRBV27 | ASPVDCRDRVYEQY
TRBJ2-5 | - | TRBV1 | TSNPREVWFQETQY
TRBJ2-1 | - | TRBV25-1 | ASNGDSYNEQF
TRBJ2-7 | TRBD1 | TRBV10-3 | AIRQGTYEQY
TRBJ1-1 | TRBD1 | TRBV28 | ASSWGQGAEAF
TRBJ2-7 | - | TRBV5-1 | ASSFLAAPYEQY
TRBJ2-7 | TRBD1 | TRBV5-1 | ASSRLGTVLYEQY
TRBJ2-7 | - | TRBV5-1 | ASSLAERASYEQY
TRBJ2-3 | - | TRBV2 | ASSEDYSTDTQY
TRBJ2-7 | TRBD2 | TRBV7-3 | ASSQTSGPYEQY
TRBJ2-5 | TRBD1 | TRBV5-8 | ASRGPGQGQETQY
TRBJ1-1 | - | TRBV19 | ASSSLMNTEAF
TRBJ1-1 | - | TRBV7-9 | ASSPTGMNTEAF
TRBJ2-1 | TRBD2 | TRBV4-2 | ASSQGKKRGGSYNEQF
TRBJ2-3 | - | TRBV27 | ASSLSPPTTPRDTQY
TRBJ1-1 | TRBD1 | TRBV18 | ASSPSTGGGTEAF
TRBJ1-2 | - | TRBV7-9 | ASSFPSGDYGYT
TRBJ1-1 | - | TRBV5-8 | ASSLERGTEAF
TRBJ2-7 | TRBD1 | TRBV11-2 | ASSLERTGNEQY
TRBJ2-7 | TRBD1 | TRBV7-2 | ASSSPGQILEY
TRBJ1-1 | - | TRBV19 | ANNSSRWSTPTEAF
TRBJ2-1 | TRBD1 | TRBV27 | ASSYGQGANEQF
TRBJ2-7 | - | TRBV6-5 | ASSYSNRADYEQY
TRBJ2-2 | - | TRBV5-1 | ASSPGTPNTGELF
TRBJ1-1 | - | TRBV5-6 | ASSPRFLGGTEAF
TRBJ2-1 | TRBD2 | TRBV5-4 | ASRLSGSVSYNEQF
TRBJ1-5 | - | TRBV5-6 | ASSLQGQGQPQH
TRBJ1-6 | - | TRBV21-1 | ASSKFRGGNDSPLH
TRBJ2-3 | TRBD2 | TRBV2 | ASSQLAVGRDTQY
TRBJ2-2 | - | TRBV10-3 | AITGENTGELF
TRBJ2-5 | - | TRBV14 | ASSRRADRETQY
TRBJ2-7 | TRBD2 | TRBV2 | ASKSSGGFEQY
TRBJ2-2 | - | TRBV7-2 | ASSLGRGTSTGELF
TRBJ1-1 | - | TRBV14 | ASSQALNTEAF
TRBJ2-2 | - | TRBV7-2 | ASSFSRGALTGELF